This T cell receptor (beta chain) was obtained from a study of blood T cell repertoires in COVID-19. Data came from immunoSEQ multiplex PCR; TCRdb stores just in-frame clones and leaves some out. The table shows approximately 120,000 clones, with about 88% occurring only once. From germline, CDR1 is ENHRY and CDR2 SYGVKD. The CDR3 is made up of 13 amino acids. The ends lost 8 bases at V and 3 bases at J; junction bases unmatched: 3. V and J are TRBV10-3 and TRBJ1-5, with 8 bases identical to TRBD1. The receptor comes from a woman older than 75 with acute or convalescent COVID-19. Sequenced material: peripheral blood. The CDR3 nucleotides are TGTGCCATCGGACAGGGAGCCAATCAGCCCCAGCATTTT. Its translation: CAIGQGANQPQHF.